This record covers a single T cell receptor beta chain. As handled by the study authors: Researchers report that nucleated cell counts were estimated from reference gene primer amplification. Profiling relied on immunoSEQ multiplex PCR, and the TCRdb table lists in-frame clones only, not all of them. V and J calls and clone size are as listed in that table; D and trimming were resolved from the DNA. The sample holds 350,000 to 400,000 clones; roughly 86% are singletons and the top ten take 1.7%. With 1 base clipped from V and 5 bases from J, the junction kept 14 bases outside the gene matches. The CDR3 has 18 amino acids. Per the germline V gene, CDR1 is SGHRS and CDR2 is YFSETQ. This record belongs to a study of blood T cell repertoires in COVID-19.

The chain has TRBV5-1 and TRBJ2-1, with 8 bases that match TRBD2. This receptor was obtained from a woman under 40 who had recovered from COVID-19. The source material was PBMCs or T cells enriched from blood (not recorded which). The CDR3: CASSLWGSGRGFDNEQFF. The CDR3 nucleotides read TGCGCCAGCAGCTTGTGGGGAAGCGGGAGAGGGTTTGACAATGAGCAGTTCTTC.